This TCR beta chain was retrieved from a study of Graves' ophthalmopathy and Graves' hyperthyroidism. CDR3 length: 16 residues. CDR1 is SGHRS and CDR2 is YFSETQ in the germline V gene. The V gene end was trimmed by 3 bases and the J gene end by 0 bases; junction bases not matched to a gene: 8. Serum thyroxine and TRAb, along with clinical symptoms, thyroid ultrasound and orbital computed tomography, were what diagnosis relied on. This clonotype was detected many times. Amplification from RNA transcripts yielded the TCR beta CDR3 regions. An opening RT-PCR round employed HTBI primers and preceded a second-round multiplex PCR. TCRdb re-analysed the multiplex PCR reads in MiXCR, keeping a single row per CDR3 protein. In the table there are about 550,000 distinct CDR3 sequences, just under 40% of which are singletons.

The clonotype was recovered from an adult man with Graves' hyperthyroidism. The chain is built from TRBV5-1 and TRBJ2-7, with 8 positions matching TRBD2. Sequences were obtained from peripheral blood or thyroid tissue (not recorded which). The CDR3 DNA follows: TGCGCCAGCAGCTGGGGCGCGGGGGGTGTCTCCTACGAGCAGTACTTC. It specifies CASSWGAGGVSYEQYF. Full variable domain (outside the CDR3, taken from reference TRBV5-1 and TRBJ2-7): KAGVTQTPRYLIKTRGQQVTLSCSPISGHRSVSWYQQTPGQGLQFLFEYFSETQRNKGNFPGRFSGRQFSNSRSEMNVSTLELGDSALYLCASSWGAGGVSYEQYFGPGTRLTVT.